The following is a T cell receptor (beta chain) sequence with its context. The CDR3 covers 14 residues. CDR1 KGHSH and CDR2 LQKENI come from the germline V gene. Unmatched junction bases numbered 5, after V lost 4 bases and J lost 8 bases. The data derive from a study of blood T cell repertoires in COVID-19. Generated by immunoSEQ multiplex PCR, the TCRdb table keeps only in-frame clones and is missing some. The data contain about 220,000 clones, 70% to 90% of them seen just once; the ten biggest clones take up less than 4.5%. This clonotype was sampled from a woman aged 40 to 50 with acute COVID-19. The sample was PBMCs or T cells enriched from blood (not recorded which). The J gene is TRBJ2-4, the V gene TRBV18; 10 bases map to TRBD1. The DNA of the CDR3 is TGTGCCAGCTCACACGGACAGGGGGTTGACATTCAGTACTTC. Encoded protein: CASSHGQGVDIQYF.